These T cell receptor beta chains were read from a single sample in a study of shared clonotypes between healthy human individuals. Clones were sequenced by immunoSEQ multiplex PCR, and TCRdb holds only the in-frame ones, with some missing. The sample yields 2 million to 2.5 million clones, over 90% seen once. Sequencing was performed on naive CD4+ T cells from PBMCs. These receptors originate from a man aged 18 to 30 in good health. Some clones in this sample may be carry-over from other donors' samples. Both conserved end residues are part of each CDR3. The D gene is left open where the match is weak.

v_call	j_call	d_call	cdr3_aa
TRBV18	TRBJ2-3	TRBD2	CASSLVKAGAPDTQYF
TRBV14	TRBJ1-1	-	CASRRHGRAGEAFF
TRBV30	TRBJ2-3	-	CAWSPALLTDTQYF
TRBV6-1	TRBJ1-4	-	CASRSFPNEKLFF
TRBV5-4	TRBJ1-2	-	CASSLAGRNYGYTF
TRBV11-2	TRBJ2-2	TRBD2	CASSLDSRLAGAAGELFF
TRBV11-2	TRBJ1-5	-	CASSLSGVSNQPQHF
TRBV10-1	TRBJ1-3	-	CASSESPGSGNTIYF
TRBV29-1	TRBJ2-3	-	CSVDLPGVYTDTQYF
TRBV25-1	TRBJ2-1	TRBD2	CASSELTELAGRGYEQFF
TRBV7-3	TRBJ2-2	-	CASSLIGAGELFF
TRBV25-1	TRBJ1-1	-	CASWGNTEAFF
TRBV27	TRBJ1-1	-	CASSSKTGRFVNTEAFF
TRBV6-1	TRBJ2-7	TRBD2	CASSETPSGGGYEQYF
TRBV27	TRBJ1-4	-	CASSNRAREKLFF
TRBV10-3	TRBJ2-7	-	CAISESVGVRYEQYF
TRBV6-6	TRBJ2-7	-	CASSYPGTYEQYF
TRBV5-1	TRBJ2-5	-	CASSFNRESDQYF
TRBV19	TRBJ1-5	TRBD1	CASSNPPGQLNQPQHF
TRBV28	TRBJ2-7	-	CATLGKVNYEQYF
TRBV7-9	TRBJ1-2	TRBD1	CASMRGHYGYTF
TRBV18	TRBJ1-1	TRBD1	CASSPPGGHTEAFF
TRBV10-3	TRBJ1-2	-	CAISVGQGAIDTF
TRBV2	TRBJ2-1	-	CASSDMGAEQFF
TRBV28	TRBJ1-1	-	CASTIFRVTMNTEAFF
TRBV19	TRBJ1-1	TRBD1	CASRMTGPYMNTEAFF
TRBV4-2	TRBJ1-5	-	CASSLLGGESDQPQHF
TRBV11-3	TRBJ2-2	-	CASSPSWERDTGELFF
TRBV6-6	TRBJ2-2	TRBD2	CASRGAGVVGGELFF
TRBV5-1	TRBJ2-7	TRBD2	CASSSLSSGPPYEQYF
TRBV29-1	TRBJ2-1	-	CSVEGVMPYNEQFF
TRBV29-1	TRBJ2-7	-	CSAGDPYEQYF
TRBV27	TRBJ2-3	TRBD1	CASSFDREGSTDTQYF
TRBV5-6	TRBJ2-1	TRBD1	CASSFYRQGASYNEQFF
TRBV5-1	TRBJ1-5	TRBD1	CASSPGTGLFEPQHF
TRBV4-1	TRBJ1-1	-	CASSQVGGQRGSNTEAFF
TRBV5-1	TRBJ2-2	-	CASSLIGAGTGELFF
TRBV19	TRBJ2-7	-	CASSRQVSSYEQYF
TRBV18	TRBJ2-5	TRBD2	CASSPGLEETQYF
TRBV2	TRBJ1-1	TRBD1	CASRGQGGTEAFF
TRBV7-2	TRBJ2-7	TRBD1	CASSWPGQGSFEQYF
TRBV28	TRBJ1-2	TRBD1	CASSSDRATGYTF
TRBV4-3	TRBJ1-2	TRBD1	CASSQDRNYGYTF
TRBV6-5	TRBJ2-1	-	CASSNRPGGNEQFF
TRBV6-1	TRBJ2-5	-	CASSSRLLPETQYF
TRBV7-9	TRBJ1-4	TRBD1	CASSFRQGNEKLFF
TRBV28	TRBJ1-5	-	CASSLIGEHQPQHF
TRBV6-5	TRBJ1-2	-	CASSYRAGRSYGYTF
TRBV2	TRBJ1-5	-	CASSIERLEPQHF
TRBV30	TRBJ1-1	TRBD1	CAWGQGAVLNTEAFF
TRBV7-2	TRBJ1-1	-	CASSPNPAGYTEAFF
TRBV28	TRBJ2-6	-	CASSLWGGTGANVLTF
TRBV7-8	TRBJ1-1	-	CASSLVRGNTEAFF
TRBV5-4	TRBJ2-3	-	CASSQNTDTQYF
TRBV28	TRBJ1-4	-	CASTPMGEKLFF
TRBV9	TRBJ2-6	TRBD1	CASSVLNGTGRPHNSGANVLTF
TRBV28	TRBJ1-2	TRBD1	CASSLYRDRDRYTF
TRBV6-6	TRBJ1-1	-	CASSYPGQNTEAFF
TRBV5-6	TRBJ2-3	TRBD1	CASSLAGQGLTDTQYF